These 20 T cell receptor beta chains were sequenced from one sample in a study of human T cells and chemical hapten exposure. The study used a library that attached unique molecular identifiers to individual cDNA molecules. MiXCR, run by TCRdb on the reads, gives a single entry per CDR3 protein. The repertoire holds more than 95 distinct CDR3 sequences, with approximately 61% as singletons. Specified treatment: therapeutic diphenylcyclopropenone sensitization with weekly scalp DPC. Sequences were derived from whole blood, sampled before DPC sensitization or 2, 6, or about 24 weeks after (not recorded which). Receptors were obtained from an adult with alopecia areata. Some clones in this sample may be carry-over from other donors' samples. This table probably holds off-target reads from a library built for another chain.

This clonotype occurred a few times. The CDR3, as DNA: TGTGCCAGCAGTCAAGGGAGAGGGACTGAAGCTTTCTTT. As protein: CASSQGRGTEAFF. The rearrangement joins TRBV27 to TRBJ1-1, with unresolved D. This CDR3 is 13 amino acids long. Per germline, CDR1 MNHEY and CDR2 SMNVEV (reference sequence). The germline V and J ends were trimmed by 5 bases and 5 bases, with 12 bases remaining between them.

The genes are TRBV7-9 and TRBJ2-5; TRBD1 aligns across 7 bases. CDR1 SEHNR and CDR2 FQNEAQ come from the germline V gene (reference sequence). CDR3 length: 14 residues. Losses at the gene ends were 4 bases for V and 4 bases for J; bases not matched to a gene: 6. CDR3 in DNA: TGTGCCAGCAGCTCCTGGGGACAGTCAGAGACCCAGTACTTC. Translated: CASSSWGQSETQYF. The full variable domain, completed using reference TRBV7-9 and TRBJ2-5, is DTGVSQNPRHKITKRGQNVTFRCDPISEHNRLYWYRQTLGQGPEFLTYFQNEAQLEKSRLLSDRFSAERPKGSFSTLEIQRTEQGDSAMYLCASSSWGQSETQYFGPGTRLLVL.

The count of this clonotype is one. Here the CDR3 reads CASRNGLGGETQYF. CDR3 coding DNA: TGTGCCAGCAGAAACGGACTAGGCGGAGAGACCCAGTACTTC. The genes are TRBV28 and TRBJ2-5, with 7 bases aligning to TRBD2. This CDR3 has 14 residues. Germline lookup yields CDR1 MDHEN and CDR2 SYDVKM. V dropped 6 bases and J dropped 4; count of bases not matched to a gene: 8.

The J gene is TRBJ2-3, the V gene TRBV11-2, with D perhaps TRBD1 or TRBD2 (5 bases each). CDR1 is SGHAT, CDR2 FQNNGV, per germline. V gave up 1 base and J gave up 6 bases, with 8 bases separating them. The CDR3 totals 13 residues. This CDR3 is CASSLGDRDTQYF. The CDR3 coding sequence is TGTGCCAGCAGCTTAGGGGACCGTGATACGCAGTATTTT.

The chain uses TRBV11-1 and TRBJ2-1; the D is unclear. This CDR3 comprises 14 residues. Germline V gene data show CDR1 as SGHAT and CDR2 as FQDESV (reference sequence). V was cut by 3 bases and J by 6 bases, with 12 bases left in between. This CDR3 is CASSFVRSRNEQFF. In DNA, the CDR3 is TGTGCCAGCAGCTTTGTTCGGTCCCGCAATGAGCAGTTCTTC.

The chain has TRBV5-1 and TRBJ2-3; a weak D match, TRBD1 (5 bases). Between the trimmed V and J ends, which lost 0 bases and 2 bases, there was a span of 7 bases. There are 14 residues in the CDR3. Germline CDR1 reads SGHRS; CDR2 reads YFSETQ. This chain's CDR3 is CASSLGQTTDTQYF. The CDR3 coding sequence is TGCGCCAGCAGCTTGGGACAGACCACAGATACGCAGTATTTT.

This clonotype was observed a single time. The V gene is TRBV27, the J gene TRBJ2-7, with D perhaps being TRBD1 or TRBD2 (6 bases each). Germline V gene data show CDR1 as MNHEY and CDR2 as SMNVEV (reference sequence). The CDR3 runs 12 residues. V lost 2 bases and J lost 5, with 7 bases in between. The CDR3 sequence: CASSLRGHEQYF. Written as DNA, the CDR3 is TGTGCCAGCAGTTTACGGGGGCACGAGCAGTACTTC.

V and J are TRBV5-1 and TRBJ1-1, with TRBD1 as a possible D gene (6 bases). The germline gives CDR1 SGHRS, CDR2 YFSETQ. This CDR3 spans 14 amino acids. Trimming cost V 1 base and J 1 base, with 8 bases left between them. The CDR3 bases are TGCGCCAGCAGCTTGTGGGGACAGAACACTGAAGCTTTCTTT. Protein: CASSLWGQNTEAFF.

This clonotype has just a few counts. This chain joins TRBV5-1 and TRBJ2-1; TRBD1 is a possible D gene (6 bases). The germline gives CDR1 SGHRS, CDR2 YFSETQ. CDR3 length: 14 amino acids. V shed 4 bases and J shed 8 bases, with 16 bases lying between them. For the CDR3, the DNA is TGCGCCAGCAGCCCTAACCCCACAGGGCATGAGCAGTTCTTC. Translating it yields CASSPNPTGHEQFF. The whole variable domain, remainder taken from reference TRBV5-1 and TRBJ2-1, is KAGVTQTPRYLIKTRGQQVTLSCSPISGHRSVSWYQQTPGQGLQFLFEYFSETQRNKGNFPGRFSGRQFSNSRSEMNVSTLELGDSALYLCASSPNPTGHEQFFGPGTRLTVL.

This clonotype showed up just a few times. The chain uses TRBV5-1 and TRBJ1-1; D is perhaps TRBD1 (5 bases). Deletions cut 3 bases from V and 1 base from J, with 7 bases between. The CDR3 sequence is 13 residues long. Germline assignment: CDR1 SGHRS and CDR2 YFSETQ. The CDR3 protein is CASSWGPNTEAFF. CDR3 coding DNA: TGCGCCAGCAGCTGGGGACCGAACACTGAAGCTTTCTTT.

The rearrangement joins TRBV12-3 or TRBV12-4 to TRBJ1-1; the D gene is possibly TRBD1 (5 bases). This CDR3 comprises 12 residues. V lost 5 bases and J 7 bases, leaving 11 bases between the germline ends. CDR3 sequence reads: CASSPQGIEAFF. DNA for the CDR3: TGTGCCAGCAGTCCGCAGGGTATTGAAGCTTTCTTT.

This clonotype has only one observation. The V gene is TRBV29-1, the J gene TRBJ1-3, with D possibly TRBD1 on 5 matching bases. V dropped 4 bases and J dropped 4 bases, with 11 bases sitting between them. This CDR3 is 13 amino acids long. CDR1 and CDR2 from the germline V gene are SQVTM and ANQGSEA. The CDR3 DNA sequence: TGCAGCGTTGCCGGGACTTCAGGAAACACCATATATTTT. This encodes CSVAGTSGNTIYF.

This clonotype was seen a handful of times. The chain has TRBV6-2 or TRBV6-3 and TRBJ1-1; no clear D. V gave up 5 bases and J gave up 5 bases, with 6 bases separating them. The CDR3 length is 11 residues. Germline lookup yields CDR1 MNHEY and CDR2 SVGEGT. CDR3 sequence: CASSHGTEAFF. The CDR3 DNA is TGTGCCAGCAGTCACGGGACTGAAGCTTTCTTT.

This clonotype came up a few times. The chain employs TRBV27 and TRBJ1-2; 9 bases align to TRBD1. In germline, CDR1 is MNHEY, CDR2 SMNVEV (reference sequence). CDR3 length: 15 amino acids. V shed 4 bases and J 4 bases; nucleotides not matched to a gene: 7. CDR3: CASSSPGQGSYGYTF. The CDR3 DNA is TGTGCCAGCAGTTCACCGGGACAGGGAAGCTATGGCTACACCTTC.

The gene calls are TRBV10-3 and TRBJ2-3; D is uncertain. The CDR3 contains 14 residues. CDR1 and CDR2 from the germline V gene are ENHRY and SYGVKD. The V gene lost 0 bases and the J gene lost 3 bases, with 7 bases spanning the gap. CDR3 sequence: CAISESDRTDTQYF. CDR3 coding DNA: TGTGCCATCAGTGAGTCGGACCGGACAGATACGCAGTATTTT.

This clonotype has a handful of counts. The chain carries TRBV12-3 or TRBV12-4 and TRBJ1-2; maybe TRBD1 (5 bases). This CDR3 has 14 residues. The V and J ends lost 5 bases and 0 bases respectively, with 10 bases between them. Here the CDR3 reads CASSMDTTNYGYTF. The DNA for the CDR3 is TGTGCCAGCAGTATGGACACAACTAACTATGGCTACACCTTC.

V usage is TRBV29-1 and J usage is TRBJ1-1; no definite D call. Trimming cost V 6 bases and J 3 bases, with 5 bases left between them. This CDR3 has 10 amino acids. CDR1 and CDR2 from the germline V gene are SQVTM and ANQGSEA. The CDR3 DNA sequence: TGCAGCGTCGCGGACACTGAAGCTTTCTTT. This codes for CSVADTEAFF.

CDR3 residues: CASSFSIGTEQYF. CDR3 nucleotide sequence: TGTGCCAGCAGTTTTAGTATAGGGACCGAGCAGTACTTC. This chain connects TRBV6-2 or TRBV6-3 to TRBJ2-7, with D tentatively TRBD1 or TRBD2 (5 bases each). V was trimmed by 4 bases and J by 6 bases, leaving 13 bases between them. In germline, CDR1 is MNHEY, CDR2 SVGEGT. The CDR3 contains 13 residues.

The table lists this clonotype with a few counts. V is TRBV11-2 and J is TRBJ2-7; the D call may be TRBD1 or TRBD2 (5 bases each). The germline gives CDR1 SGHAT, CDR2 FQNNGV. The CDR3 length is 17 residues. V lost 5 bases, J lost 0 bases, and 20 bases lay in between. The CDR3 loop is CASSPRGAAHNSYEQYF. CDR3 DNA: TGTGCCAGCAGCCCGCGAGGGGCAGCGCACAACTCCTACGAGCAGTACTTC. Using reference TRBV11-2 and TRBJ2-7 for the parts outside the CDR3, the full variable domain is EAGVAQSPRYKIIEKRQSVAFWCNPISGHATLYWYQQILGQGPKLLIQFQNNGVVDDSQLPKDRFSAERLKGVDSTLKIQPAKLEDSAVYLCASSPRGAAHNSYEQYFGPGTRLTVT.

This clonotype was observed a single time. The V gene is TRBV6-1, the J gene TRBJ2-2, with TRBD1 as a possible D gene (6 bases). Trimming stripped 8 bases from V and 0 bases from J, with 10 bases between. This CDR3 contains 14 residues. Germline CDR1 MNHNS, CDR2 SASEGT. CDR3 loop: CASPRTANTGELFF. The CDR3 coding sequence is TGTGCCAGCCCCCGGACAGCGAACACCGGGGAGCTGTTTTTT.